Below, 17 T cell receptor beta chains from the same sample are listed, as sequenced in a study of T cells in Graves' hyperthyroidism and ophthalmopathy. Template material for amplifying TCR beta CDR3 regions consisted of RNA transcripts. First-round RT-PCR with HTBI primers amplified the TCR CDR3 region. TCRdb re-analysed the multiplex PCR reads in MiXCR, keeping a single row per CDR3 protein. The table has about 300,000 distinct CDR3 sequences, about an eighth seen once; the top ten hold almost 8%. The specimen sequenced was blood. The receptors here all came from a woman in her 30s with Graves' hyperthyroidism that later progressed to Graves' ophthalmopathy.

To note about this clonotype: Just one base apart from a much larger clone, this may be a read error. V usage is TRBV19 and J usage is TRBJ2-7; TRBD1 agrees at 8 bases. CDR3 length equals 13 residues. Germline loops: CDR1 LNHDA, CDR2 SQIVND (reference sequence). After removal of 3 bases from V and 5 bases from J, the junction contained 3 bases not matched to a gene. The CDR3 here is CASSMSTGDEQYF. CDR3 bases: TGTGCCAGTAGTATGTCGACAGGGGACGAGCAGTACTTC.

The gene calls are TRBV3-1 and TRBJ1-6; possible D gene TRBD1, 5 bases. CDR3 length equals 14 residues. V lost 4 bases and J lost 5, with 9 bases in between. Germline V gene sequence: CDR1 LGHDT, CDR2 YNNKEL (reference sequence). The CDR3 sequence: CASSPQGNNSPLHF. As DNA, the CDR3 is TGTGCCAGCAGCCCCCAGGGAAATAATTCACCCCTCCACTTT.

There are many counts of this clonotype. The chain couples TRBV30 to TRBJ2-4; D is perhaps TRBD1 (6 bases). Trimming removed 4 bases at V and 9 bases at J, with 10 bases between. The CDR3 extends over 11 amino acids. CDR1 and CDR2 (germline): GTSNPN, SVGIG (reference sequence). The CDR3 loop reads CAWTLGGIQYF. The CDR3 coding sequence is TGTGCCTGGACCCTAGGGGGCATTCAGTACTTC. Based on the CDR3 plus reference TRBV30 and TRBJ2-4, the full variable domain is SQTIHQWPATLVQPVGSPLSLECTVEGTSNPNLYWYRQAAGRGLQLLFYSVGIGQISSEVPQNLSASRPQDRQFILSSKKLLLSDSGFYLCAWTLGGIQYFGAGTRLSVL.

This clonotype was recorded many times. This chain joins TRBV29-1 and TRBJ2-1; D is uncertain. V was trimmed by 4 bases and J by 8 bases, leaving 12 bases between them. This CDR3 is 12 amino acids long. CDR1 and CDR2 (germline): SQVTM, ANQGSEA. The CDR3 coding sequence is TGCAGCGTTGCGTTTGTTGGAGATGAGCAGTTCTTC. This encodes CSVAFVGDEQFF.

This sequence joins TRBV27 and TRBJ1-1; D possibly corresponds to TRBD1 (5 bases). Trimming pared 4 bases from V and 5 bases from J, leaving 11 bases between. CDR1 and CDR2 from the germline V gene are MNHEY and SMNVEV (reference sequence). The CDR3 extends over 13 amino acids. The CDR3 is CASSSGLGTEAFF. CDR3 nucleotides: TGTGCCAGCAGTTCGGGACTGGGAACTGAAGCTTTCTTT.

This clonotype was counted between two and nine times. This chain joins TRBV7-3 and TRBJ2-5; 7 nucleotides align to TRBD2. Germline V gene sequence: CDR1 SGHTA, CDR2 FQGTGA. V was pared by 5 bases and J by 7 bases, with 10 bases of the junction left unmatched. This CDR3 has 14 residues. This chain's CDR3 is CASSPIAGAGTQYF. In nucleotides, the CDR3 is TGTGCCAGCAGCCCAATAGCGGGTGCAGGGACCCAGTACTTC.

The table lists this clonotype with many counts. J is TRBJ2-1 and V is TRBV7-9; D unresolved. Germline lookup yields CDR1 SEHNR and CDR2 FQNEAQ (reference sequence). The CDR3 loop spans 12 amino acids. Trimming removed 3 bases from V and 5 bases from J, with 5 bases in between. DNA for the CDR3: TGTGCCAGCAGCTTCAGAGACAATGAGCAGTTCTTC. It specifies CASSFRDNEQFF.

This clonotype was counted many times. J is TRBJ1-3 and V is TRBV30; D remains unclear. The germline gives CDR1 GTSNPN, CDR2 SVGIG (reference sequence). The CDR3 has 11 residues. The CDR3 DNA reads TGTGCACGGAAGGTCCTGAACACCATATATTTT. Its translation: CARKVLNTIYF.

This clonotype was picked up many times. The chain links TRBV6-1 to TRBJ1-2, with D unclear. Germline CDR1 MNHNS, CDR2 SASEGT. Trimming pared 0 bases from V and 3 bases from J, leaving 8 bases between. This CDR3 has 14 amino acids. The CDR3: CASSEAPDYYGYTF. Here the CDR3 DNA reads TGTGCCAGCAGTGAAGCCCCTGATTACTATGGCTACACCTTC.

This clonotype was observed many times. The junction departs from the called germline gene at one end, perhaps through a read error. The V call is TRBV29-1, the J call TRBJ2-1, with 12 nucleotides matching TRBD2. The V gene's germline CDR1 is SQVTM and CDR2 ANQGSEA. The CDR3 is 15 amino acids. CDR3 DNA: TGCAGCGTTGGTGGGACTAGCGGGTCTTACAGTGAGCAGTTCTTC. The encoded protein is CSVGGTSGSYSEQFF.

This chain links TRBV29-1 with TRBJ2-2; D call uncertain. With 6 bases removed from V and 8 bases from J, the gap between germline ends came to 16 bases. CDR1 SQVTM and CDR2 ANQGSEA come from the germline V gene. The CDR3 is made up of 13 amino acids. The CDR3 DNA reads TGCAGCGTATTGACTTACGCTAGGGGGGAGCTGTTTTTT. This translates into CSVLTYARGELFF.

This clonotype was seen many times. The chain has TRBV5-1 and TRBJ1-4; 9 nucleotides align to TRBD1. The CDR3 has 15 residues. Per the germline V gene, CDR1 is SGHRS and CDR2 is YFSETQ. The J segment lost 6 bases and the V segment lost 4 bases, leaving 7 bases of the junction unmatched. The CDR3: CASSDTGGLDEKLFF. The CDR3 DNA is TGCGCCAGCAGCGACACAGGGGGCCTCGATGAAAAACTGTTTTTT.

This chain links TRBV13 with TRBJ2-3; no clear D. The length of the CDR3 is 15 residues. The germline gives CDR1 PRHDT, CDR2 FYEKMQ (reference sequence). The germline V and J ends were trimmed by 5 bases and 0 bases, with 12 bases remaining between them. CDR3 in amino acids: CASSLSLTSTDTQYF. CDR3 DNA sequence: TGTGCCAGCAGCCTGTCCCTGACTAGCACAGATACGCAGTATTTT.

The chain is built from TRBV6-5 and TRBJ1-4, with 8 bases identical to TRBD1. Germline V gene data show CDR1 as MNHEY and CDR2 as SVGAGI. The CDR3 consists of 15 residues. V was clipped by 4 bases and J by 5 bases; unmatched bases: 6. The CDR3 DNA sequence: TGTGCCAGCAGTTCCGGGACAGGTCTAAATGAAAAACTGTTTTTT. Translating it yields CASSSGTGLNEKLFF.

The gene calls are TRBV9 and TRBJ2-3; D unresolved. CDR1 is SGDLS, CDR2 YYNGEE, per germline. V was pared by 3 bases and J by 0 bases, with 14 bases between. The CDR3 runs to 16 residues. CDR3 DNA sequence: TGTGCCAGCAGCGGAACCCTGACACTTAGCACAGATACGCAGTATTTT. Protein sequence: CASSGTLTLSTDTQYF.

This clonotype was observed at least ten times. The chain employs TRBV7-8 and TRBJ1-1, with TRBD1 as a possible D gene (5 bases). This CDR3 comprises 15 residues. V was shortened by 1 base and J by 1 base, with 10 bases between the two germline ends. Germline assignment: CDR1 SGHVS and CDR2 FQNEAQ. CDR3 in amino acids: CASSLEVTANTEAFF. DNA of the CDR3: TGTGCCAGCAGCTTAGAGGTGACAGCGAACACTGAAGCTTTCTTT. The full variable domain, with the rest looked up from reference TRBV7-8 and TRBJ1-1, is GAGVSQSPRYKVAKRGQDVALRCDPISGHVSLFWYQQALGQGPEFLTYFQNEAQLDKSGLPSDRFFAERPEGSVSTLKIQRTQQEDSAVYLCASSLEVTANTEAFFGQGTRLTVV.

This clonotype showed up many times. The chain combines TRBV7-6 with TRBJ2-1; 7 bases map to TRBD2. The CDR3 is 13 amino acids. V lost 5 bases and J lost 7; bases outside the gene matches: 5. CDR1 and CDR2 from the germline V gene are SGHVS and FNYEAQ. The CDR3: CASSQMGGNEQFF. CDR3 nucleotides: TGTGCCAGCAGCCAGATGGGGGGGAATGAGCAGTTCTTC.